In its sample, the clone carrying this T cell receptor (beta chain) was seen once. Antigen unknown. The data are from a study of cytomegalovirus exposure and HLA in healthy donors. Study results and caveats: A later analysis appeared to link common viral pathogens to several of the most significant clusters. Associated with cytomegalovirus, according to the listing, were 150 to 200 TCR beta chains. Across donors, sequencing depth was assumed by presence/absence analyses to be roughly uniform.

PCR primers comprised 60 Vbeta and 13 Jbeta primers. The assay was immunoSEQ multiplex PCR, and TCRdb's table has in-frame clones only and misses some. The table includes about 140,000 clones, around two thirds detected once. Input material: PBMCs. The origin of this receptor is a male donor in good health and CMV-seronegative.

In DNA form, the CDR3 reads TGTGCCATCACAGATAGTATGAACACTGAAGCTTTCTTT. Its protein is CAITDSMNTEAFF. This rearrangement joins TRBV28 to TRBJ1-1; D remains unclear. Looked up from germline, CDR1 is MDHEN and CDR2 is SYDVKM. V was trimmed by 10 bases and J by 0 bases, leaving 12 bases between them. The CDR3 length is 13 residues.